This is a list of T cell receptor beta chains from one sample in a study of shared clonotypes between healthy human individuals. The table came from immunoSEQ multiplex PCR; TCRdb's copy has only in-frame clones and leaves some out. The sample gives 650,000 to 800,000 clones, about 91% of which show up once; 24% is in the top ten. Sequenced: naive CD8+ T cells sorted from blood. These receptors all stem from a man aged 25 to 45 in good health. The CDR3 runs from the conserved cysteine through the conserved F or W. The D gene is left open where the match is weak. Clone sizes are given selectively: once, few, many, or a class where the clone is expanded.

TRBV9	TRBD2	16	TRBJ2-3	.	CASSLRLAGPTDTQYF	TGTGCCAGCAGCCTGAGACTAGCGGGCCCCACAGATACGCAGTATTTT
TRBV7-9	.	15	TRBJ2-5	.	CASTRGSTAKETQYF	TGTGCCAGCACCCGAGGTAGTACAGCAAAAGAGACCCAGTACTTC
TRBV18	TRBD1	14	TRBJ2-1	.	CASSPDRGNNEQFF	TGTGCCAGCTCACCGGACAGGGGAAACAATGAGCAGTTCTTC
TRBV13	TRBD1	12	TRBJ2-7	.	CASRDSPGEQYF	TGTGCCAGTAGGGACAGTCCGGGCGAGCAGTACTTC
TRBV19	.	14	TRBJ1-1	.	CASTSLREGTEAFF	TGTGCCAGTACCTCCCTCAGGGAAGGCACTGAAGCTTTCTTT
TRBV2	TRBD2	14	TRBJ2-1	.	CASRGTSGINEQFF	TGTGCCAGCAGGGGGACTAGCGGGATCAATGAGCAGTTCTTC
TRBV7-9	TRBD2	17	TRBJ2-1	.	CASSLTVLASGDNEQFF	TGTGCCAGCAGCTTAACTGTCTTGGCTAGCGGGGACAATGAGCAGTTCTTC
TRBV29-1	TRBD1	17	TRBJ2-5	.	CSVDFVRGQGAEETQYF	TGCAGCGTTGATTTCGTCAGGGGGCAGGGGGCGGAAGAGACCCAGTACTTC
TRBV27	TRBD2	19	TRBJ2-1	.	CASKRAGTSGRENYNEQFF	TGTGCCAGCAAAAGGGCCGGGACTAGCGGGAGGGAAAACTACAATGAGCAGTTCTTC
TRBV28	TRBD1	14	TRBJ1-2	.	CASSLTGYNYGYTF	TGTGCCAGCAGCCTGACAGGGTACAACTATGGCTACACCTTC
TRBV6-4	TRBD2	15	TRBJ2-1	medium-sized	CASSDSTSGSNEQFF	TGTGCCAGCAGTGACTCGACTAGCGGGAGCAATGAGCAGTTCTTC
TRBV19	TRBD2	13	TRBJ2-7	.	CASSAAGGYEQYF	TGTGCCAGTAGTGCAGCGGGGGGGTACGAGCAGTACTTC
TRBV11-2	.	11	TRBJ2-7	few	CASSYNYEQYF	TGTGCCAGCAGCTATAACTACGAGCAGTACTTC
TRBV2	.	16	TRBJ2-2	.	CASISVTGADTGELFF	TGTGCCAGCATTAGCGTAACAGGAGCAGACACCGGGGAGCTGTTTTTT
TRBV13	.	15	TRBJ1-2	.	CATGKGESSLHGYTF	TGTGCCACCGGGAAGGGGGAGTCCTCCTTACATGGCTACACCTTC
TRBV7-8	.	13	TRBJ2-7	.	CASSPQGVFEQYF	TGTGCCAGCAGCCCACAGGGTGTATTCGAGCAGTACTTC
TRBV4-1	.	16	TRBJ2-3	.	CASSQDTAELTDTQYF	TGCGCCAGCAGCCAAGATACAGCCGAACTCACAGATACGCAGTATTTT
TRBV10-3	.	13	TRBJ1-2	.	CAISENWGYGYTF	TGTGCCATCAGTGAGAATTGGGGCTATGGCTACACCTTC
TRBV2	TRBD1	10	TRBJ1-1	.	CASAGGSAFF	TGTGCCAGCGCAGGGGGTTCAGCTTTCTTT
TRBV28	.	14	TRBJ2-7	.	CASAKAWGTYEQYF	TGTGCCAGCGCCAAGGCTTGGGGCACCTACGAGCAGTACTTC
TRBV9	TRBD2	16	TRBJ2-3	.	CASSVISGRSTDTQYF	TGTGCCAGCAGCGTGATTAGCGGGAGGAGCACAGATACGCAGTATTTT
TRBV2	TRBD2	19	TRBJ2-5	.	CASSERRLAGGGAKETQYF	TGTGCCAGCAGTGAAAGAAGACTAGCGGGAGGGGGGGCAAAAGAGACCCAGTACTTC
TRBV15	.	17	TRBJ1-2	once	CATSRDVRETRVWGYTF	TGTGCCACCAGCAGAGATGTCAGGGAGACTAGGGTATGGGGCTACACCTTC
TRBV27	TRBD1	15	TRBJ1-5	.	CASSLYGTGGQPQHF	TGTGCCAGCAGTTTATATGGGACAGGCGGACAGCCCCAGCATTTT